This note documents a single TCR beta chain sequence. Its target is not known. This sample was included in a study of post-analysis software for immune sequencing data. Study findings and constraints: In patients, TRBV5-6, TRBV5-1 and TRBV20-1 belonged to 4 or 5 TRBV segments found more frequently than in controls. Patients with multiple sclerosis recorded significantly lower normalized Chao1 diversity than controls, the study found.

TCR beta libraries were prepared from cDNA with unique molecular identifiers. T cells numbering roughly 1 to 11 million yielded cDNA molecules that totaled about 500,000. TCRdb used MiXCR to reprocess the PCR reads, holding one entry per CDR3 protein. The data contain approximately 730,000 distinct CDR3 sequences, 46% of them singletons. V shed 1 base and J shed 15 bases, with 22 bases lying between them. This CDR3 contains 15 residues. Germline V gene data show CDR1 as SEHNR and CDR2 as FQNEAQ (reference sequence). The V call is TRBV7-9, the J call TRBJ2-4; D gene uncertain. The sample taken for sequencing was blood. The TCR was taken from a girl between 5 and 17 years old with multiple sclerosis. DNA of the CDR3: TGTGCCAGCAGCTTAGGCAGTCAGTTAGAGTACGAGCGGTACTTC. It is translated as CASSLGSQLEYERYF.